These 24 T cell receptor beta chains were sequenced from one sample in a study of control samples from healthy donors and cancer patients. Using immunoSEQ multiplex PCR, the repertoire was profiled, and TCRdb retains in-frame clones only, with some absent. The sample has tens of thousands of clones; roughly 89% are singletons. Material: PBMCs. Receptors were obtained from a woman in her sixties or seventies with head and neck cancer.

The CDR3: CASSLKGGLAGRGSTGELFF. In nucleotides, the CDR3 is TGTGCCAGCAGCTTAAAAGGAGGACTAGCGGGTCGAGGGAGCACCGGGGAGCTGTTTTTT. V and J are TRBV7-3 and TRBJ2-2, with 11 bases identical to TRBD2. CDR1 and CDR2 from the germline V gene are SGHTA and FQGTGA. V trimming: 1 base; J trimming: 4 bases; junction bases outside the gene matches: 14. The CDR3 is 20 residues long.

V and J are TRBV6-2 or TRBV6-3 and TRBJ2-7; D is undetermined. The CDR3 is 14 residues long. Germline values: CDR1 MNHEY, CDR2 SVGEGT. Trimming took off 4 bases at V and 4 bases at J, with 14 bases between the two ends. Written as DNA, the CDR3 is TGTGCCAGCAGTTGGACGCGTCGGGCGTACGAGCAGTACTTC. Its translation is CASSWTRRAYEQYF.

This clone was counted only a few times. The rearrangement uses TRBV19 and TRBJ2-3; 12 bases are shared with TRBD2. The germline gives CDR1 LNHDA, CDR2 SQIVND (reference sequence). V lost 3 bases to trimming and J lost 8 bases; unmatched junction nucleotides: 9. This CDR3 has 16 residues. CDR3 sequence (DNA): TGTGCCAGTAGTATCAATCCTAGCGGGAGGGAGGCTACGCAGTATTTT. This codes for CASSINPSGREATQYF.

The chain is built from TRBV7-2 and TRBJ2-7; D is perhaps TRBD1 or TRBD2 (7 bases each). Trimming took off 2 bases at V and 3 bases at J, with 17 bases between the two ends. Germline CDR1 is SGHTA and CDR2 is FQGNSA. The CDR3 runs to 16 residues. The CDR3, as DNA: TGTGCCAGCAGCTTAAGCGGCAGGGGGGGACTCTACGAGCAGTACTTC. It is translated as CASSLSGRGGLYEQYF.

The chain links TRBV6-6 to TRBJ1-4, with TRBD1 identical over 7 bases. V was pared by 7 bases and J by 5 bases, with 10 bases of the junction left unmatched. This CDR3 comprises 15 residues. CDR1 is MNHNY and CDR2 is SVGAGI in the germline V gene (reference sequence). CDR3 sequence reads: CASTSGGQRNEKLFF. In nucleotides, the CDR3 is TGTGCCAGCACCTCCGGGGGACAGCGGAATGAAAAACTGTTTTTT.

The gene calls are TRBV14 and TRBJ2-3; perhaps TRBD2 as D (5 bases). Trimming stripped 0 bases from V and 0 bases from J, with 16 bases between. This CDR3 comprises 18 residues. Germline-derived CDR1 and CDR2 are SGHDN and FVKESK. This chain's CDR3 is CASSQDHMASTSTDTQYF. CDR3 bases: TGTGCCAGCAGCCAAGATCATATGGCTAGCACTAGCACAGATACGCAGTATTTT.

In this sample, this clone turned up a few times. V is TRBV27 and J is TRBJ2-7; D gene unclear. Germline assignment: CDR1 MNHEY and CDR2 SMNVEV (reference sequence). The CDR3 length is 16 residues. Trimming pared 8 bases from V and 3 bases from J, leaving 23 bases between. The CDR3: CASDDSPEWWFYEQYF. The CDR3, as DNA: TGTGCCAGCGATGACTCTCCGGAGTGGTGGTTCTACGAGCAGTACTTC.

The chain joins TRBV24-1 to TRBJ2-7, with 7 nucleotides matching TRBD1. The CDR3 has 17 residues. Trimming at V came to 8 bases and at J to 3 bases, leaving 18 bases not matched to a gene. Germline CDR1 KGHDR, CDR2 SFDVKD. The DNA of the CDR3 is TGTGCCACCATCCCAGGACAGGATATCCCCTACTACTACGAGCAGTACTTC. It is translated as CATIPGQDIPYYYEQYF.

The chain has TRBV28 and TRBJ2-2; D is uncertain. The V gene's germline CDR1 is MDHEN and CDR2 SYDVKM. The CDR3 has 15 amino acids. The germline V and J ends were trimmed by 2 bases and 4 bases, with 11 bases remaining between them. The CDR3 loop is CASSLEGRSTGELFF. In DNA, the CDR3 is TGTGCCAGCAGTTTAGAAGGCCGGAGCACCGGGGAGCTGTTTTTT.

Of note for this clone: Other DNA sequences within the sample encode an identical CDR3. The gene calls are TRBV6-1 and TRBJ1-6; D remains unclear. Per the germline V gene, CDR1 is MNHNS and CDR2 is SASEGT. CDR3 size: 14 residues. Trimming removed 0 bases from V and 6 bases from J, with 6 bases in between. The CDR3 sequence is CASSEAWGNSPLHF. In nucleotides, the CDR3 is TGTGCCAGCAGTGAAGCGTGGGGTAATTCACCCCTCCACTTT.

The rearrangement joins TRBV6-5 to TRBJ1-2; the D is unclear. CDR1 MNHEY and CDR2 SVGAGI come from the germline V gene. There are 14 residues in the CDR3. The V and J ends lost 6 bases and 4 bases respectively, with 15 bases between them. The CDR3 bases are TGTGCCAGCAGCCTCCGGGGTAAATCCTATGGCTACACCTTC. Translating gives CASSLRGKSYGYTF.

This clone was observed a single time. The chain couples TRBV11-2 to TRBJ2-5; D is perhaps TRBD1 (6 bases). Germline V gene sequence: CDR1 SGHAT, CDR2 FQNNGV. The length of the CDR3 is 12 residues. V shed 1 base and J shed 13 bases, with 13 bases lying between them. The chain's CDR3 is CASSLGSGVGYF. As DNA, the CDR3 is TGTGCCAGCAGCTTAGGCTCAGGGGTTGGGTACTTC.

The chain is built from TRBV29-1 and TRBJ2-5, with D uncertain. Germline V lookup: CDR1 SQVTM, CDR2 ANQGSEA. Trimming removed 6 bases at V and 0 bases at J, with 14 bases between. This CDR3 is built from 14 residues. CDR3 residues: CSVESSTYQETQYF. CDR3 DNA: TGCAGCGTCGAGAGCTCGACGTACCAAGAGACCCAGTACTTC.

The V gene is TRBV7-9, the J gene TRBJ2-1, with a weak D call TRBD2 (5 bases). This CDR3 has 15 amino acids. CDR1 is SEHNR and CDR2 is FQNEAQ in the germline V gene (reference sequence). Trimming pared 4 bases from V and 2 bases from J, leaving 12 bases between. The CDR3 loop reads CASSSGRAAYNEQFF. Written as DNA, the CDR3 is TGTGCCAGCAGCTCCGGGCGGGCAGCCTACAATGAGCAGTTCTTC.

The chain recombines TRBV10-3 with TRBJ2-3, with TRBD2 identical over 7 bases. Germline CDR1 is ENHRY and CDR2 is SYGVKD. CDR3 length: 14 amino acids. V was pared by 4 bases and J by 0 bases, with 1 base of the junction left unmatched. The DNA for the CDR3 is TGTGCCATCAGTGGTAGCGGGAGCACAGATACGCAGTATTTT. Protein sequence: CAISGSGSTDTQYF.

The chain employs TRBV7-2 and TRBJ2-3; 14 bases fit TRBD2. With V trimmed by 5 bases and J by 4 bases, 5 bases remained unmatched. This CDR3 has 16 amino acids. Germline V gene lookup returns CDR1 SGHTA and CDR2 FQGNSA. CDR3 coding DNA: TGTGCCAGCAGCCCGCGACTAGCGGGAGGGTCAGATACGCAGTATTTT. This translates into CASSPRLAGGSDTQYF. Together with reference TRBV7-2 and TRBJ2-3, the CDR3 gives the full variable domain: GAGVSQSPSNKVTEKGKDVELRCDPISGHTALYWYRQSLGQGLEFLIYFQGNSAPDKSGLPSDRFSAERTGGSVSTLTIQRTQQEDSAVYLCASSPRLAGGSDTQYFGPGTRLTVL.

The chain couples TRBV3-1 (or the pseudogene TRBV3-2) to TRBJ2-7; TRBD2 matches 9 bases. CDR1 and CDR2 from the germline V gene are LGHDT and YNNKEL (reference sequence). Trimming removed 0 bases from V and 4 bases from J; junction bases left unmatched: 7. The CDR3 consists of 16 residues. CDR3 region: CASSQDLASGKYEQYF. The DNA of the CDR3 is TGTGCCAGCAGCCAAGATCTGGCTAGCGGGAAGTACGAGCAGTACTTC.

The CDR3 nucleotides read TGTGCCAGCAGCTTTGTAGAGAACGGGGAGCTGTTTTTT. Its translation is CASSFVENGELFF. The chain carries TRBV7-9 and TRBJ2-2; D call uncertain. Trimming removed 3 bases at V and 7 bases at J, with 9 bases between. The CDR3 loop spans 13 amino acids. Germline V gene sequence: CDR1 SEHNR, CDR2 FQNEAQ (reference sequence).

The gene calls are TRBV3-1 (or the pseudogene TRBV3-2) and TRBJ2-1, with D perhaps TRBD1 or TRBD2 (5 bases each). V was cut by 4 bases and J by 4 bases, with 14 bases left in between. The length of the CDR3 is 15 residues. CDR1 and CDR2 from the germline V gene are LGHDT and YNNKEL (reference sequence). The CDR3 sequence is CASSPRGALYNEQFF. Written as DNA, the CDR3 is TGTGCCAGCAGCCCGAGGGGCGCCCTATACAATGAGCAGTTCTTC.

CDR3 in amino acids: CASSDSQGGNTGELFF. In DNA, the CDR3 is TGTGCCAGCAGTGATAGCCAGGGAGGCAACACCGGGGAGCTGTTTTTT. The J gene is TRBJ2-2, the V gene TRBV2, with D perhaps TRBD2 (6 bases). The V gene lost 3 bases and the J gene lost 2 bases, with 13 bases spanning the gap. Germline V gene lookup returns CDR1 SNHLY and CDR2 FYNNEI. The CDR3 is made up of 16 amino acids. Complete variable domain (other parts from reference TRBV2 and TRBJ2-2): EPEVTQTPSHQVTQMGQEVILRCVPISNHLYFYWYRQILGQKVEFLVSFYNNEISEKSEIFDDQFSVERPDGSNFTLKIRSTKLEDSAMYFCASSDSQGGNTGELFFGEGSRLTVL.

Only one count was recorded for this clone. The chain recombines TRBV9 with TRBJ2-7; D may be TRBD2 (7 bases). CDR3 size: 15 residues. CDR1 is SGDLS, CDR2 YYNGEE, per germline. The ends were cut back, 2 bases at V and 7 bases at J, with 19 bases in the middle. This CDR3 reads CASSVLGGAAQEQYF. The CDR3 bases are TGTGCCAGCAGCGTCTTAGGGGGGGCAGCACAGGAGCAGTACTTC.

The J gene is TRBJ2-2, the V gene TRBV9; D is unclear. The V gene lost 4 bases and the J gene lost 4 bases, with 11 bases spanning the gap. This CDR3 comprises 14 residues. Germline values: CDR1 SGDLS, CDR2 YYNGEE. The CDR3 nucleotides are TGTGCCAGCAGCTCACGGATGAGCACCGGGGAGCTGTTTTTT. This encodes CASSSRMSTGELFF.

The genes are TRBV11-3 and TRBJ2-1; D remains ambiguous. V was cut by 5 bases and J by 5 bases, with 13 bases left in between. CDR1 and CDR2 from the germline V gene are SGHNT and YENEEA. There are 14 residues in the CDR3. This CDR3 is CASSLSSLNNEQFF. The CDR3 coding sequence is TGTGCCAGCAGCCTCTCGAGTTTGAACAATGAGCAGTTCTTC.

This chain links TRBV6-2 or TRBV6-3 with TRBJ2-1; TRBD2 aligns across 7 bases. The V gene's germline CDR1 is MNHEY and CDR2 SVGEGT. This CDR3 has 18 residues. Trimming at V came to 0 bases and at J to 4 bases, leaving 12 bases not matched to a gene. This CDR3 is CASSYSTILREVYNEQFF. For the CDR3, the DNA is TGTGCCAGCAGTTACTCGACGATCCTTCGGGAGGTATACAATGAGCAGTTCTTC.